This T cell receptor (beta chain) appears in the sequencing data of a study of blood T cell repertoires in COVID-19. Study in general: Acute and convalescent COVID-19 samples came from the United States, Italy and Spain. T cells, B-cell-depleted T cells, or PBMCs provided the cDNA or gDNA that served as material.

Authors' data handling: How many nucleated cells were present was estimated from reference gene primer amplification. Sequencing used immunoSEQ multiplex PCR; TCRdb keeps in-frame clones, though not all of them. The V and J calls and clone size were taken over from that table, and D and trimming were inferred from the DNA. The data contain 250,000 to 350,000 clones, approximately 89% of them seen just once; the ten biggest clones take up just under 7%. In germline, CDR1 is SGHTA, CDR2 FQGNSA. The CDR3 contains 14 residues. V was pared by 6 bases and J by 3 bases, with 4 bases of the junction left unmatched.

The sequenced sample consisted of peripheral blood. The rearrangement links TRBV7-2 to TRBJ1-5; TRBD1 agrees at 8 bases. The receptor's source is a woman under 40 who had recovered from COVID-19. Written as DNA, the CDR3 is TGTGCCAGCAGTTGGGGACAGGACAATCAGCCCCAGCATTTT. Its protein product is CASSWGQDNQPQHF.